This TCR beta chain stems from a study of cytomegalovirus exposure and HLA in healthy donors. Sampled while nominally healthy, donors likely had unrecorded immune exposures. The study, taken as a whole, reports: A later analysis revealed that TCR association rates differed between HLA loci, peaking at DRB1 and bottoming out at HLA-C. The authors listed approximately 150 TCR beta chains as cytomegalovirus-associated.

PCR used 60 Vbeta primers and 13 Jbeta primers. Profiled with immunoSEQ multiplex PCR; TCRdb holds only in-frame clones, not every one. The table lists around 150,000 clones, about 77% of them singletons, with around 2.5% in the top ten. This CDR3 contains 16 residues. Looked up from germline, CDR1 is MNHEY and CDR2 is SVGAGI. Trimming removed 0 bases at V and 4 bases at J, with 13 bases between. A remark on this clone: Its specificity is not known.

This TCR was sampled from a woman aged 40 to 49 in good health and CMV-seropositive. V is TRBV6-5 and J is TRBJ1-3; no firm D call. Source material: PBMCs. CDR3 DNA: TGTGCCAGCAGTTACTCCCACCCGGGTCTAGGAAACACCATATATTTT. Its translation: CASSYSHPGLGNTIYF.